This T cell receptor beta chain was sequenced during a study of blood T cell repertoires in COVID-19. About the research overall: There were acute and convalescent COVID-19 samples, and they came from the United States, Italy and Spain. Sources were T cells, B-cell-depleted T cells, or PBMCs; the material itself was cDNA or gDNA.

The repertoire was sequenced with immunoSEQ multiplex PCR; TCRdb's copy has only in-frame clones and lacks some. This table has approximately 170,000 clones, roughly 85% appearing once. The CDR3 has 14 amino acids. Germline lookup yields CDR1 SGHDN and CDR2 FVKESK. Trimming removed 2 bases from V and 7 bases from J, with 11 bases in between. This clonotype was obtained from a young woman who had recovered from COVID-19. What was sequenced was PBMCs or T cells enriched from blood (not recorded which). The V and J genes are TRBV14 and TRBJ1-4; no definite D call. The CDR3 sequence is CASSQRTPGEKLFF. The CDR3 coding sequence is TGTGCCAGCAGCCAACGTACTCCGGGTGAAAAACTGTTTTTT.